This T cell receptor beta chain was retrieved from a study of blood T cell repertoires in COVID-19. Study-level information: From the United States, Italy and Spain came samples of acute and convalescent COVID-19.

This CDR3 region has 12 residues. Trimming took off 4 bases at V and 7 bases at J, with 10 bases between the two ends. Only in-frame clones appear in the TCRdb table, and some are missing; sequencing was by immunoSEQ multiplex PCR. The repertoire includes 80,000 to 100,000 clones, roughly 82% of them detected once, and approximately 10% sits in the top ten. The receptor was isolated from a man in his sixties or seventies with active or convalescent COVID-19. V usage is TRBV12-3 or TRBV12-4 and J usage is TRBJ1-2; perhaps TRBD1 as D (6 bases). Sequencing input: peripheral blood. CDR3 sequence reads: CASSWGQGGYTF. DNA for the CDR3: TGTGCCAGCAGTTGGGGACAAGGTGGCTACACCTTC.